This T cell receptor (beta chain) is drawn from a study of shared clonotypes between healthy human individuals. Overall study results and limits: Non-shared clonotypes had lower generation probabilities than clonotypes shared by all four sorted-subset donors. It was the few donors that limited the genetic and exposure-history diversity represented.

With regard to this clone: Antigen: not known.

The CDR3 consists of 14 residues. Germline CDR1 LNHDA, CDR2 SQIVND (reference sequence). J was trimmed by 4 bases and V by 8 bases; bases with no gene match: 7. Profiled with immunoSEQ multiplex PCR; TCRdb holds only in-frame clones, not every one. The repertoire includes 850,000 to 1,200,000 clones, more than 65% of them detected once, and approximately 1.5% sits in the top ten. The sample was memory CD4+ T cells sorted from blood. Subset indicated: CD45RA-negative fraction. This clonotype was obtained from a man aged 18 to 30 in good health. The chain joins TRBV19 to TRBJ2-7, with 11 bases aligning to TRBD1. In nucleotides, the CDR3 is TGTGCCAGTGCTGACCGGGACAGGGGGTACGAGCAGTACTTC. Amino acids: CASADRDRGYEQYF.